Only a few counts were recorded for the clone carrying this T cell receptor (beta chain). Its target is unknown. This record belongs to a study of CD8+ T cells in alopecia areata. Turning to the study itself: A regimen of oral tofacitinib, 5 to 10 mg twice daily, was given to treated patients. Study-level findings and limits: A great number of expanded lesional clones endured in scalp and blood during tofacitinib.

Extraction of RNA preceded its reverse transcription into cDNA, which served as the sequencing template. The assay was immunoSEQ multiplex PCR, and TCRdb's table has in-frame clones only and misses some. The repertoire holds about 220,000 clones, with more than 45% as singletons. Trimming took off 6 bases at V and 0 bases at J, with 3 bases between the two ends. CDR1 is SGHDN and CDR2 is FVKESK in the germline V gene. The CDR3 totals 13 residues. Treatment noted: oral pan-JAK inhibitor, 5-10 mg twice daily. The specimen comprised CD4+ T cells sorted from blood, sampled at week 4, from a patient treated with tofacitinib. The chain employs TRBV14 and TRBJ2-6; D call uncertain. The sequence came from a human donor with alopecia areata. The CDR3 nucleotides read TGTGCCAGCAGAAACTCTGGGGCCAACGTCCTGACTTTC. Protein product: CASRNSGANVLTF.